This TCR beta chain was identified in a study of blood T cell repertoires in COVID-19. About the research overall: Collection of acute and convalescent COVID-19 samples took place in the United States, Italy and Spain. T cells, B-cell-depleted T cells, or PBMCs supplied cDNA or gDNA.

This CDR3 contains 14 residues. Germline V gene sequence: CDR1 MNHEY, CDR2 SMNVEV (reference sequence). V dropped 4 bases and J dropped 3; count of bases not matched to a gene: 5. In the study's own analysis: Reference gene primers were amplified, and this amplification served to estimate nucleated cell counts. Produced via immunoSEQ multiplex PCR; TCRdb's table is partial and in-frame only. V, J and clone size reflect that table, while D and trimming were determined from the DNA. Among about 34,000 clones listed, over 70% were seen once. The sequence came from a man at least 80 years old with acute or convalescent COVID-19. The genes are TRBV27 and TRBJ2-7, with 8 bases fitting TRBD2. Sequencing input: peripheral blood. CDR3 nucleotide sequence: TGTGCCAGCAGTTCGTTTGCGGGGGGCTACGAGCAGTACTTC. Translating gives CASSSFAGGYEQYF.